The T cell receptor (beta chain) under discussion was sequenced for a study of blood T cell repertoires in COVID-19. Study context: Samples came from the United States, Italy and Spain, spanning acute and convalescent COVID-19. In each case, the material was cDNA or gDNA derived from T cells, B-cell-depleted T cells, or PBMCs.

The germline V gene has CDR1 KGHSH and CDR2 LQKENI. The junction had 6 bases not matched to a gene; V was cut back by 3 bases and J by 0 bases. CDR3 size: 16 residues. Some clones are missing from TCRdb's copy, which holds only in-frame ones; the method was immunoSEQ multiplex PCR. Of roughly 120,000 clones listed, 82% are singletons. The chain carries TRBV18 and TRBJ2-3; 7 nucleotides match TRBD1. Material for sequencing was peripheral blood. The clonotype comes from a human donor in a cohort sampled during active COVID-19. This CDR3 reads CASSPPTGFSTDTQYF. DNA for the CDR3: TGTGCCAGCTCACCCCCGACAGGGTTTAGCACAGATACGCAGTATTTT.